A selection of T cell receptor beta chains follows, all from one sample in a study of blood T cells in healthy people across ages. In TCRdb, the 5' RACE reads were re-called with MiXCR into one record per CDR3 protein. The sample lists 700,000 to 800,000 distinct CDR3 sequences, more than 40% occurring once. Sequences were obtained from blood. The receptor set was obtained from a woman aged 55-69 years in good health. CDR3s include the opening cysteine and the closing phenylalanine or tryptophan. The D gene is left open where the match is weak. Clone size is not always given. Where it is, it says once, few, many or a class for expanded clones.

TGCAGTGCTAGAGATTTACTAGCGGTACAAGAGACCCAGTACTTC | CSARDLLAVQETQYF | TRBJ2-5 | TRBV20-1 | TRBD2 | many | 15
TGCGCCAGCAGCTTCCAGGGACGCGACACTGAAGCTTTCTTT | CASSFQGRDTEAFF | TRBJ1-1 | TRBV5-1 | . | few | 14
TGTGCCAGCAGCTCACGACAGGCCGCTAACTATGGCTACACCTTC | CASSSRQAANYGYTF | TRBJ1-2 | TRBV7-2 | . | . | 15
TGTGCCAGCGCTTCGCCCTCTGGGGCCAACGTCCTGACTTTC | CASASPSGANVLTF | TRBJ2-6 | TRBV6-6 | . | few | 14
TGTGCCAGCACTCTGGGATCCGCCAATGAGCAGTTCTTC | CASTLGSANEQFF | TRBJ2-1 | TRBV12-3/TRBV12-4 | . | . | 13
TGCGCCAGCAGCTTGGCCCTAGCGGGGCCCAGGGAGACCCAGTACTTC | CASSLALAGPRETQYF | TRBJ2-5 | TRBV5-1 | TRBD2 | . | 16
TGCACCAGCGGACCCTGGGGGAATCAGCCCCAGCATTTT | CTSGPWGNQPQHF | TRBJ1-5 | TRBV1 | . | . | 13
TGTGCCAGTAGCTGGGACAGGGGGCGCAGGCAGTTCTTC | CASSWDRGRRQFF | TRBJ2-1 | TRBV19 | TRBD1 | few | 13
TGTGCCAGCAGCCGTCTGACGGGACAATACAATGAGCAGTTCTTC | CASSRLTGQYNEQFF | TRBJ2-1 | TRBV7-2 | . | few | 15
TGTGCCAGCACCCTTGGACAGGACAGCTCCTACGAGCAGTACTTC | CASTLGQDSSYEQYF | TRBJ2-7 | TRBV7-2 | TRBD1 | many | 15
TGTGCCAGTTGTCTGAGCGGGAGCTCCTACAATGAGCAGTTCTTC | CASCLSGSSYNEQFF | TRBJ2-1 | TRBV25-1 | TRBD2 | . | 15
TGTGCCAGCAGCCAGAGCGGGTGGGAAGAGACCCAGTACTTC | CASSQSGWEETQYF | TRBJ2-5 | TRBV12-3/TRBV12-4 | . | . | 14
TGTGCCAGCAGCTTAGTAGCGGGGGCCCGGGAGACCCAGTACTTC | CASSLVAGARETQYF | TRBJ2-5 | TRBV7-8 | TRBD2 | few | 15
TGTGCCAGCAGCCAAGGTGAAGAGACCCAGTACTTC | CASSQGEETQYF | TRBJ2-5 | TRBV3-1 | . | . | 12
TGCAGCGTGACCGAGCGGGGGGCAGGAGAGACCCAGTACTTC | CSVTERGAGETQYF | TRBJ2-5 | TRBV29-1 | TRBD2 | . | 14
TGTGCCAGCTCAGAACACGCAGTGTCTGGGGCCAACGTCCTGACTTTC | CASSEHAVSGANVLTF | TRBJ2-6 | TRBV6-2/TRBV6-3 | . | . | 16
TGTGCCAGCAGCTTGGGGGTGTTCTCCTACAATGAGCAGTTCTTC | CASSLGVFSYNEQFF | TRBJ2-1 | TRBV7-2 | . | . | 15
TGCGCCAGCAGCCCGAGGACAGGGGAAAGCACAGATACGCAGTATTTT | CASSPRTGESTDTQYF | TRBJ2-3 | TRBV5-1 | TRBD1 | many | 16
TGTGCCAGCAGAGATACACTCAACAGGGAGCAGCAGTTCTTC | CASRDTLNREQQFF | TRBJ2-1 | TRBV2 | . | once | 14
TGCGCCAGCAGAATGGAGGGGAGCTCCTACAATGAGCAGTACTTC | CASRMEGSSYNEQYF | TRBJ2-7 | TRBV5-1 | . | . | 15
TGTGCCAGCAGTTCGTTAAGGGGGGGCACAAACACTGAGCAGTTCTTC | CASSSLRGGTNTEQFF | TRBJ2-1 | TRBV6-5 | . | . | 16
TGCAGCGTTGTGCACGGGATCTCGAGCACAGATACGCAGTATTTT | CSVVHGISSTDTQYF | TRBJ2-3 | TRBV29-1 | . | . | 15
TGTGCCAGCAGTTACTCAGGAGCGGGGGGGATCTACAATGAGCAGTACTTC | CASSYSGAGGIYNEQYF | TRBJ2-7 | TRBV6-2/TRBV6-3 | TRBD2 | . | 17
TGTGCCAGCAGCCGCAAGGGGGGGGCCTACGAGCAGTACTTC | CASSRKGGAYEQYF | TRBJ2-7 | TRBV7-3 | . | few | 14
TGTGCCTGGAGTGGAGGGGTCGGGGCCACTGAAGCTTTCTTT | CAWSGGVGATEAFF | TRBJ1-1 | TRBV30 | . | . | 14
TGTGCCAGCTCTCCTCCCCGGGACAGGGGGCCCAACGAGCAGTACTTC | CASSPPRDRGPNEQYF | TRBJ2-7 | TRBV18 | TRBD1 | . | 16
TGTGCCAGCGCGGTCGGAGCGGGGGATAACCAAGAGACCCAGTACTTC | CASAVGAGDNQETQYF | TRBJ2-5 | TRBV9 | TRBD2 | . | 16
TGCAGCGTCGGGACTACTACCTACGAGCAGTACTTC | CSVGTTTYEQYF | TRBJ2-7 | TRBV29-1 | TRBD2 | many | 12
TGTGCCAGCAAACGACACGACAGGGACTATGGCTACACCTTC | CASKRHDRDYGYTF | TRBJ1-2 | TRBV7-9 | TRBD1 | few | 14
TGTGCCAGCAGCTTTGACCTTGGACAGAACTATGGCTACACCTTC | CASSFDLGQNYGYTF | TRBJ1-2 | TRBV5-4 | . | . | 15